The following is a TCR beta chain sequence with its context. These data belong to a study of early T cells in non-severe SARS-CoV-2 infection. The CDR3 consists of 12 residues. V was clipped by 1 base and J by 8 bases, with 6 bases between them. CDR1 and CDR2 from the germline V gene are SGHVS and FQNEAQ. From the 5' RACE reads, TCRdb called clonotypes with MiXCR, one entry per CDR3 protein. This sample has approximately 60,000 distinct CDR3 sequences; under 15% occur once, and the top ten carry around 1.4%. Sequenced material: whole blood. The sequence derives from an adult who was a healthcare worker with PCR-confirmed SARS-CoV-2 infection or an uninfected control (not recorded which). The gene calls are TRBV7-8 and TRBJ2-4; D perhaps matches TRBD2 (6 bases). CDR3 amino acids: CASSLGGDIQYF. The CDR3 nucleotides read TGTGCCAGCAGCTTAGGGGGGGACATTCAGTACTTC. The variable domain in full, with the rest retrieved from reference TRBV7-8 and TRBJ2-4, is GAGVSQSPRYKVAKRGQDVALRCDPISGHVSLFWYQQALGQGPEFLTYFQNEAQLDKSGLPSDRFFAERPEGSVSTLKIQRTQQEDSAVYLCASSLGGDIQYFGAGTRLSVL.